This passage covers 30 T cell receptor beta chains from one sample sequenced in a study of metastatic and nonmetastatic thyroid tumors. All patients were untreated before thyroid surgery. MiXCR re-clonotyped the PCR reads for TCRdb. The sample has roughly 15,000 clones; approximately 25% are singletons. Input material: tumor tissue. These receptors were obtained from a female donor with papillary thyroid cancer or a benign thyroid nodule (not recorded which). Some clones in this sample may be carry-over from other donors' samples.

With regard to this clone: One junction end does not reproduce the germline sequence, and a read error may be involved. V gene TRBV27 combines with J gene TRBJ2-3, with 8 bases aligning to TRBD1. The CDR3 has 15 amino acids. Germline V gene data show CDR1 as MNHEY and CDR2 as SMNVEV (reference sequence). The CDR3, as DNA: TGTGCCAGCTGTTTCAGGGGGCTGGGATCAGATACGCAGTATTTT. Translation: CASCFRGLGSDTQYF.

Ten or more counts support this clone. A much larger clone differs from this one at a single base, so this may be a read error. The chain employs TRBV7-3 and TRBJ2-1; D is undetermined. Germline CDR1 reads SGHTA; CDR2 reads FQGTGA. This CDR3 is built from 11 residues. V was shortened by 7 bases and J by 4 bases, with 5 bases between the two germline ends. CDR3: CASIPYNEQFF. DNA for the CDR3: TGTGCCAGCATCCCGTACAATGAGCAGTTCTTC. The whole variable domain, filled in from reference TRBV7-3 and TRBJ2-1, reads GAGVSQTPSNKVTEKGKYVELRCDPISGHTALYWYRQSLGQGPEFLIYFQGTGAADDSGLPNDRFFAVRPEGSVSTLKIQRTERGDSAVYLCASIPYNEQFFGPGTRLTVL.

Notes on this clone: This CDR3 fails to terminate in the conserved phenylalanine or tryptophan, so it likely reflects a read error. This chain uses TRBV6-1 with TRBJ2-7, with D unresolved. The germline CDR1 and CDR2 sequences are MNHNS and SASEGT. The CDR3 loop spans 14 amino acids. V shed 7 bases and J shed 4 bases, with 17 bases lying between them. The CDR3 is CASTPGLGSYEQYY. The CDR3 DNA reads TGTGCCAGCACCCCCGGGTTGGGTTCGTACGAGCAGTACTAT.

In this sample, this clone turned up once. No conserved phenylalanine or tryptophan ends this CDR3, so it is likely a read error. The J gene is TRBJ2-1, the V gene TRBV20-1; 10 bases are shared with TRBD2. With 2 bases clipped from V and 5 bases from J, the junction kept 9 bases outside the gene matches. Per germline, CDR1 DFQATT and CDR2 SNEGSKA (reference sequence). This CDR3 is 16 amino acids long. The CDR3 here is CSARYYASGGHNEQFS. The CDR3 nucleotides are TGCAGTGCTAGATATTATGCTAGCGGGGGTCACAATGAGCAGTTCTCC.

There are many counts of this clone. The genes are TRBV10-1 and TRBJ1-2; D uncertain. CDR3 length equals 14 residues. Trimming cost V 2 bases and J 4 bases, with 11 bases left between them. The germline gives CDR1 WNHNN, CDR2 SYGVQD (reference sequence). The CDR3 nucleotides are TGCGCCAGCAGTGAGAGTGGAGGTGGCTATGGCTACACCTTC. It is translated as CASSESGGGYGYTF.

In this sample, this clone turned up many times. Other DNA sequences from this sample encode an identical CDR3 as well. The DNA of the CDR3 is TGCAGTGCTAGGAAGAGGGGCGGTAAGCCCCAGCATTTT. Translating it yields CSARKRGGKPQHF. V gene TRBV20-1 combines with J gene TRBJ1-5, with D maybe TRBD1 (5 bases). In germline, CDR1 is DFQATT, CDR2 SNEGSKA (reference sequence). V was cut by 3 bases and J by 8 bases, with 14 bases left in between. This CDR3 is built from 13 residues.

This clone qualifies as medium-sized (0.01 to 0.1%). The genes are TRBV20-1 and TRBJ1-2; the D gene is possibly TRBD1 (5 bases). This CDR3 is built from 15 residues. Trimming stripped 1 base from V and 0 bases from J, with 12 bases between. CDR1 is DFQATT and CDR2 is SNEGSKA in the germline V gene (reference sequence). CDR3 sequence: CSARVPVGANYGYTF. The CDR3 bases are TGCAGTGCTAGAGTCCCGGTGGGGGCTAACTATGGCTACACCTTC.

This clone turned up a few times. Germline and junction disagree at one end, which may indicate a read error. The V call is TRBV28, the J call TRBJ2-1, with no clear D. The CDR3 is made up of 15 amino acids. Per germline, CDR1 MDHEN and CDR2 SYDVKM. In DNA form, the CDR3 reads TGTGCCAGCAGGGTGGTCCCCGGCTCCTACAATGAGCAGCTCTTC. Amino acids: CASRVVPGSYNEQLF.

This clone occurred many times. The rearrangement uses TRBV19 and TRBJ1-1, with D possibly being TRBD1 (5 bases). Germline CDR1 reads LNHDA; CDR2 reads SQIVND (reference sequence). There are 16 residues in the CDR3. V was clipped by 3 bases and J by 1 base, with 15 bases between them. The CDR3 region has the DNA TGTGCCAGTAGTATGGTTTGGGGTGGGGCGAACACTGAAGCTTTCTTT. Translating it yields CASSMVWGGANTEAFF.

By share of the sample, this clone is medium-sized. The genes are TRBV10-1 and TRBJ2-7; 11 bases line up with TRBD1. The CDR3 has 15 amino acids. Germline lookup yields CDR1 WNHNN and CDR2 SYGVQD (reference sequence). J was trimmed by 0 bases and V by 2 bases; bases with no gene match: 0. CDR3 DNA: TGCGCCAGCAGTGAGGGACAGGGGGCCTCCTACGAGCAGTACTTC. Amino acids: CASSEGQGASYEQYF.

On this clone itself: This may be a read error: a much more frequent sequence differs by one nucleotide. This chain's CDR3 is CASSGEGSGYSTDTQYF. The CDR3 DNA reads as TGTGCCAGCAGTGGGGAGGGTAGCGGCTATAGCACAGATACGCAGTATTTT. The genes are TRBV2 and TRBJ2-3, with 7 bases matching TRBD2. Trimming took 4 bases from V and 0 from J; bases not matched to a gene: 10. The CDR3 is made up of 17 amino acids. Germline lookup yields CDR1 SNHLY and CDR2 FYNNEI.

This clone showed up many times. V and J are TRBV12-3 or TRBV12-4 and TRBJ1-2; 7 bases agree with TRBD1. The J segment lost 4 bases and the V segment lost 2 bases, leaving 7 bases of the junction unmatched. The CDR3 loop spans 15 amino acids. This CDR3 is CASSLSAAGGYGYTF. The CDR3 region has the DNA TGTGCCAGCAGTTTAAGTGCGGCAGGGGGCTATGGCTACACCTTC.

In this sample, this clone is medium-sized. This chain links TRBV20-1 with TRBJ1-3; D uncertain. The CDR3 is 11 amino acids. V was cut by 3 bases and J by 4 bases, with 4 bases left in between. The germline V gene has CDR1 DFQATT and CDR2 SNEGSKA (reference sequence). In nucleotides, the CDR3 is TGCAGTGCTAGGGGCGGAAACACCATATATTTT. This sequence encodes CSARGGNTIYF.

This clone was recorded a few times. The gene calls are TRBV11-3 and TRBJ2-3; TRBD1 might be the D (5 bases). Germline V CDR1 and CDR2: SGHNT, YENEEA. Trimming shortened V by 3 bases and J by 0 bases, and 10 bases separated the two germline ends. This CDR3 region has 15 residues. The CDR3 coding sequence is TGTGCCAGCAGCTTGGGGCCTACTAGCACAGATACGCAGTATTTT. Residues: CASSLGPTSTDTQYF.

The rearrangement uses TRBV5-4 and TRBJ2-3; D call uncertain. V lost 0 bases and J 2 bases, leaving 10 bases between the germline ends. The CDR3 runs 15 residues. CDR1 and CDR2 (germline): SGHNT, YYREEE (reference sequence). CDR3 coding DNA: TGTGCCAGCAGCTTGGTGTCTACAACCACAGATACGCAGTATTTT. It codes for CASSLVSTTTDTQYF.

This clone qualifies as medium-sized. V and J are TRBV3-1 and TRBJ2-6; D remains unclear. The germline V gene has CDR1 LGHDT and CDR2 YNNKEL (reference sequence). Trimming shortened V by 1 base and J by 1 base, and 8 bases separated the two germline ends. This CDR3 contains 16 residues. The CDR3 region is CASSQVPRSGANVLTF. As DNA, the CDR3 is TGTGCCAGCAGCCAAGTTCCGCGTTCTGGGGCCAACGTCCTGACTTTC.

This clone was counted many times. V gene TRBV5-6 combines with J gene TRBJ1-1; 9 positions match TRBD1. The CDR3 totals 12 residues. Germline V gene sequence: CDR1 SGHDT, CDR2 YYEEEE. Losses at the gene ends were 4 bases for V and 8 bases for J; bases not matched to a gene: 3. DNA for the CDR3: TGTGCCAGCAGCGGGACAGGGTACGAAGCTTTCTTT. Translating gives CASSGTGYEAFF.

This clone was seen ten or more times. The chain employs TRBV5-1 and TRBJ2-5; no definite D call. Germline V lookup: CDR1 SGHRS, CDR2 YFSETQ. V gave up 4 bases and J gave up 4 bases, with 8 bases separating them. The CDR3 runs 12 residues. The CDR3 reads CASSTLGETQYF. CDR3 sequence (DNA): TGCGCCAGCAGCACACTTGGAGAGACCCAGTACTTC. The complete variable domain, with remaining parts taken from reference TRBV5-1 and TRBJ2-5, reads KAGVTQTPRYLIKTRGQQVTLSCSPISGHRSVSWYQQTPGQGLQFLFEYFSETQRNKGNFPGRFSGRQFSNSRSEMNVSTLELGDSALYLCASSTLGETQYFGPGTRLLVL.

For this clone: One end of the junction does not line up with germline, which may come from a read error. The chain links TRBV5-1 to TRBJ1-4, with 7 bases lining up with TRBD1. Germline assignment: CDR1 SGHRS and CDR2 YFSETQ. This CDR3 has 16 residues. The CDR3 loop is CSSSRDSFLNNEKLFF. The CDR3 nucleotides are TGCTCCAGCAGCCGGGACAGCTTTCTGAATAATGAAAAACTGTTTTTT.

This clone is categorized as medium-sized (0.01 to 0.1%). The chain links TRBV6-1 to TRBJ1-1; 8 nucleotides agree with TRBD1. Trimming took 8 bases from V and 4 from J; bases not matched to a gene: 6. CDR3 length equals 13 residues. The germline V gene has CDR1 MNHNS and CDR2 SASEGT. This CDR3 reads CASLDRAGTEAFF. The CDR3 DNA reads TGTGCCAGCCTGGACAGGGCGGGCACTGAAGCTTTCTTT.

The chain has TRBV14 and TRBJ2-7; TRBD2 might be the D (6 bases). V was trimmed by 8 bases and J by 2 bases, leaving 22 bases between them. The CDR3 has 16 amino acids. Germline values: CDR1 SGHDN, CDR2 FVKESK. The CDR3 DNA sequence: TGTGCCAGCTCCAACCCTGGTAGCGGACTTACCTACGAGCAGTACTTC. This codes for CASSNPGSGLTYEQYF.

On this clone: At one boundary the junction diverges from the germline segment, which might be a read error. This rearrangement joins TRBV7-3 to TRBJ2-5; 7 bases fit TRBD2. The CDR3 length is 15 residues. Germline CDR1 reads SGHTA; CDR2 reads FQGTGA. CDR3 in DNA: TGTGCCAGCAGCAATACCCCTAGCGGCCAAGATACCCAGTACTTC. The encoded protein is CASSNTPSGQDTQYF.

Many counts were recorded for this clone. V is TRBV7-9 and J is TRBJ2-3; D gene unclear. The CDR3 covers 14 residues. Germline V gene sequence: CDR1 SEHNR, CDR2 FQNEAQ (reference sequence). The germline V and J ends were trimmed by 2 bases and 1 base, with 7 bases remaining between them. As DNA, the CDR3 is TGTGCCAGCAGCTTAAGAAGGGGCACAGATACGCAGTATTTT. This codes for CASSLRRGTDTQYF.

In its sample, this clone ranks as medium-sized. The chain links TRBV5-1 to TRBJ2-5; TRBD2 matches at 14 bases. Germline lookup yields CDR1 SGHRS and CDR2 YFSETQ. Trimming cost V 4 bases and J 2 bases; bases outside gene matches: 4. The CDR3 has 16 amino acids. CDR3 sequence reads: CASSPGLAGAQETQYF. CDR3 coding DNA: TGCGCCAGCAGCCCGGGACTAGCGGGGGCTCAAGAGACCCAGTACTTC.

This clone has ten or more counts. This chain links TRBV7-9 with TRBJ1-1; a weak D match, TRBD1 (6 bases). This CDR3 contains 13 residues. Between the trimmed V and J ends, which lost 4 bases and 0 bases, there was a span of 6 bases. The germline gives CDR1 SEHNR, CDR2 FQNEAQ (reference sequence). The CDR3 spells CASSSGVNTEAFF. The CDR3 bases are TGTGCCAGCAGCTCAGGGGTGAACACTGAAGCTTTCTTT.

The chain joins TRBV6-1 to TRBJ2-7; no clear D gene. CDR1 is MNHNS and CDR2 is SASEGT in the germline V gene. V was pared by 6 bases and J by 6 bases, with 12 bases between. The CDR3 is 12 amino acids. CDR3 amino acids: CASRPYGVEQYF. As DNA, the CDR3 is TGTGCCAGCAGACCCTACGGCGTCGAGCAGTACTTC.

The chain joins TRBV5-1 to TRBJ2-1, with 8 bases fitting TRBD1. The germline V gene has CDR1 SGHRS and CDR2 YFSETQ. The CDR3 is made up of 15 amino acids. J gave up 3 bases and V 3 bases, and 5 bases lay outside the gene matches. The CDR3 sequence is CASSSVQGVYNEQFF. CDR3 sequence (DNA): TGCGCCAGCAGCTCGGTACAGGGGGTCTACAATGAGCAGTTCTTC.

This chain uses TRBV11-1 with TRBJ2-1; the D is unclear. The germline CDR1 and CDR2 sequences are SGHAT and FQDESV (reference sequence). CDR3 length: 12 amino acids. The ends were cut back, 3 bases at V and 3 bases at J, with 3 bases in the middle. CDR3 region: CASSLGYNEQFF. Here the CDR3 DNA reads TGTGCCAGCAGCTTGGGCTACAATGAGCAGTTCTTC.

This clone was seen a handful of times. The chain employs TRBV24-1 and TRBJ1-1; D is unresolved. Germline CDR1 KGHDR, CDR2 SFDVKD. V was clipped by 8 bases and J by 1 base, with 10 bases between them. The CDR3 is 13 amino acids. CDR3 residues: CATMGEENTEAFF. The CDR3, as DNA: TGTGCCACCATGGGAGAGGAGAACACTGAAGCTTTCTTT.

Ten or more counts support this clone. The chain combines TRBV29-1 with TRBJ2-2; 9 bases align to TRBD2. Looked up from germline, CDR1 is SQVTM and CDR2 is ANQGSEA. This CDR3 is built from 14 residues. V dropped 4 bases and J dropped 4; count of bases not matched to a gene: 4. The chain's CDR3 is CSVANSGGTGELFF. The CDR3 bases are TGCAGCGTTGCCAATAGCGGGGGCACCGGGGAGCTGTTTTTT.